Detailed here is one T cell receptor (beta chain). The CDR3 totals 16 residues. The germline V gene encodes CDR1 LNHDA and CDR2 SQIVND (reference sequence). The ends were cut back, 7 bases at V and 2 bases at J, with 18 bases in the middle. Original processing methods: Scientists estimated how many nucleated cells there were by amplifying reference gene primers. Assay: immunoSEQ multiplex PCR; the TCRdb copy retains only in-frame clones and omits some. D and trimming come from the DNA, and the V and J calls and clone size come from that table. The data hold over 150,000 clones, with over 70% observed a single time. These data come from a study of blood T cell repertoires in COVID-19. Background on the study: Specimens from acute and convalescent COVID-19 originated in the United States, Italy and Spain. PBMCs, B-cell-depleted T cells, or T cells provided the cDNA or gDNA that made up the material.

The TCR sequence derives from a woman aged 65 to 85 who had recovered from COVID-19. Sequencing was carried out using peripheral blood. This chain connects TRBV19 to TRBJ2-1; tentative D call: TRBD2 (7 bases). CDR3: CASNPRRGPAYNEQFF. The CDR3 region has the DNA TGTGCCAGTAACCCACGGCGGGGGCCCGCCTACAATGAGCAGTTCTTC.